Described below is a single T cell receptor beta chain sequence and its context. This clonotype is regarded as medium-sized (0.01 to 0.1%). The target of this receptor is not known. No base-level quality is on record; no much larger clone is a single base apart. Preparation of the library involved PCR. The run used an Illumina MiSeq. Next generation amplicon sequencing was used to characterize TCR beta DJ and VDJ rearrangements. In the paper's pipeline: Clonal TCR beta rearrangements were identified by analyzing amplicon sequencing data with the Vidjil software. Two-tailed Fisher exact tests compared TCR beta rearrangement characteristics between RUNX1-mutated and wildtype groups. Starting from the raw public reads, TCRdb applied fastp trimming at Q25, assembled clones with MiXCR and retained in-frame beta chains. When rows share a CDR3 protein, they turn into one entry using the most common DNA and genes. These V and J calls are TCRdb output, not the study's own analysis. The sample profile shows about 590 distinct CDR3 sequences; less than 25% of them were found once. Around 30% of the sample is held by the ten biggest clonotypes.

For oncotyping and quantification of minimal residual disease, T-ALL samples were taken at diagnosis from children and adults treated according to protocol. From its cysteine to its phenylalanine, the CDR3 spans 11 amino acids. CDR3 DNA only is kept here, 33 bases in frame from base 1. Based on the germline V gene, the CDR1 and CDR2 sequences are SQVTM and ANQGSEA. The sample belongs to a study of RUNX1 and TCR beta rearrangement in T-cell leukemia (dated by TCRdb to the early 2020s). General notes on the study: The study compared TCR beta rearrangements and CDR3 junctions in roughly 13 T-ALLs carrying mono-allelic acquired RUNX1 mutations versus approximately eleven RUNX1 wildtype T-ALLs. The RUNX1 wildtype T-ALLs were matched on an immature maturation arrest stage, which was defined as the absence of cytoplasmic or surface TCR beta protein. TCR beta rearrangements in human T-ALL were analyzed for comparison with results obtained from a Runx1 knockout mouse model. An earlier study had already determined the RUNX1 mutation status of the T-ALL cases. The multicentric trials were GRAALL-2003, along with GRAALL-2005. The maturation arrest stages of RUNX1-mutated T-ALLs were more diverse, with some cases arrested before the onset of TCR beta rearrangement. Genescan analysis following EuroClonality multiplex PCR on genomic DNA was used to assess TCR rearrangements. In the mutated group, all RUNX1 mutations were heterozygous, with some 10 located in the Runt homology domain and a few in the transactivation domain. RUNX1 wildtype T-ALLs were chosen to carry at least incomplete clonal TCR beta rearrangements so that D1 versus D2 segment comparison could be performed.

The investigation overall reported the following: TCR beta CDR3 length or D segment truncation in T-ALLs could not be evaluated because too few clonal rearrangements were available. TCR beta D1 segment usage did not differ significantly between RUNX1-mutated (83%) and wildtype (approximately 60%) T-ALL clonal rearrangements. Fewer RUNX1-mutated T-ALLs carried clonal TCR beta rearrangements (roughly 66%) than reported for T-ALL generally (over 80%). RUNX1-mutated and wildtype T-ALLs showed similar TCR beta J1 cluster usage, with no significant difference.

The rearrangement joined TRBV29-1 to TRBJ2-2, with TRBD2 perhaps the D gene, on 5 matching bases. Sequenced sample: blood. The receptor was isolated from a male donor with T-cell acute lymphoblastic leukemia. CDR3 sequence: CIAGGLGELFF. The DNA sequence reads TGCATCGCCGGAGGTCTCGGGGAGCTGTTTTTT.